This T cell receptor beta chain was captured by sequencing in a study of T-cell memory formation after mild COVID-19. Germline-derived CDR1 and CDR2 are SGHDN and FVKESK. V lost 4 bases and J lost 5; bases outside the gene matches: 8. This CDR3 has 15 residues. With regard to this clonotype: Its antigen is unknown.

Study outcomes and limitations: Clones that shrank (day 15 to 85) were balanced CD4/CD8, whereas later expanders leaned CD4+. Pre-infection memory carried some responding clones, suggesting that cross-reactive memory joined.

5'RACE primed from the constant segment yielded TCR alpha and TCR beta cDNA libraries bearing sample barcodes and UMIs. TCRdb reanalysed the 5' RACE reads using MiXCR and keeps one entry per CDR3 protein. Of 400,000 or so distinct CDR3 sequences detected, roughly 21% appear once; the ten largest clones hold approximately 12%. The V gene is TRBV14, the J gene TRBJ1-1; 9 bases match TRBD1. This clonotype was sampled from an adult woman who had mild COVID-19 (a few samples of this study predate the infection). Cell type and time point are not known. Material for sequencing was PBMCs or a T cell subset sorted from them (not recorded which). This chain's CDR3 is CASSRAGTGRTEAFF. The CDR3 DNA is TGTGCCAGCAGCCGCGCCGGGACAGGGCGAACTGAAGCTTTCTTT.